The 29 T cell receptor beta chains below all came from one sample that was sequenced in a study of PD-1 blockade in mismatch repair-deficient tumors. This table comes from immunoSEQ multiplex PCR, and its TCRdb copy is limited to in-frame clones, with some not included. This table has tens of thousands of clones, around 82% appearing once. Sequencing used peripheral blood, obtained 4 weeks after starting pembrolizumab. These receptors were obtained from an adult with mismatch repair-deficient cancer.

This CDR3 is CASSSPGTGGEKLFF. CDR3 sequence (DNA): TGCGCCAGCAGCTCCCCCGGGACAGGTGGTGAAAAACTGTTTTTT. The chain is built from TRBV5-1 and TRBJ1-4; 8 nucleotides agree with TRBD1. The trim removed 3 bases at V and 7 bases at J, leaving 8 bases unmatched. The CDR3 spans 15 residues. Per the germline V gene, CDR1 is SGHRS and CDR2 is YFSETQ.

For the CDR3, the DNA is TGTGCCAGCAGCTTACAGGACCCTTCCTACAATGAGCAGTTCTTC. Protein product: CASSLQDPSYNEQFF. The chain employs TRBV11-2 and TRBJ2-1; D is ambiguous. The CDR3 loop spans 15 amino acids. V lost 2 bases, J lost 1 base, and 9 bases lay in between. From germline, CDR1 is SGHAT and CDR2 FQNNGV.

This rearrangement joins TRBV10-3 to TRBJ1-1; D uncertain. This CDR3 is 11 amino acids long. Germline V gene lookup returns CDR1 ENHRY and CDR2 SYGVKD. Trimming left V 8 bases short and J 1 base short, with 5 bases between. The CDR3 region is CAIGENTEAFF. In DNA form, the CDR3 reads TGTGCCATCGGCGAGAACACTGAAGCTTTCTTT.

The chain combines TRBV7-9 with TRBJ2-1; maybe TRBD2 (6 bases). V lost 2 bases and J 0 bases, leaving 11 bases between the germline ends. The CDR3 totals 16 residues. CDR1 and CDR2 (germline): SEHNR, FQNEAQ (reference sequence). The chain's CDR3 is CASSLIPGSSYNEQFF. The CDR3 nucleotides read TGTGCCAGCAGCTTAATCCCCGGGAGCTCCTACAATGAGCAGTTCTTC.

This chain joins TRBV5-1 and TRBJ2-2; D call uncertain. Germline-derived CDR1 and CDR2 are SGHRS and YFSETQ. This CDR3 has 16 amino acids. Trimming pared 0 bases from V and 1 base from J, leaving 10 bases between. In DNA, the CDR3 is TGCGCCAGCAGCTTGGAACTGACCCAGAACACCGGGGAGCTGTTTTTT. It codes for CASSLELTQNTGELFF.

The V gene is TRBV12-5, the J gene TRBJ1-1; tentatively, D is TRBD1 (5 bases). Germline V gene sequence: CDR1 LGHNT, CDR2 FRNRAP. The CDR3 totals 17 residues. V was pared by 6 bases and J by 1 base, with 21 bases between. CDR3 in amino acids: CASGRDIRVARNTEAFF. The DNA for the CDR3 is TGTGCTAGTGGGCGCGACATCAGGGTCGCTCGGAACACTGAAGCTTTCTTT.

The chain links TRBV5-4 to TRBJ1-2, with D uncertain. Trimming took 0 bases from V and 3 from J, leaving 9 bases between them. The germline gives CDR1 SGHNT, CDR2 YYREEE (reference sequence). The CDR3 loop spans 14 amino acids. CDR3 nucleotides: TGTGCCAGCAGCTTGGAGGGCGGACACTATGGCTACACCTTC. Its protein product is CASSLEGGHYGYTF.

This chain uses TRBV7-3 with TRBJ1-1; D not resolved. The V gene lost 1 base and the J gene lost 5 bases, with 17 bases spanning the gap. The CDR3 totals 16 residues. Germline CDR1 SGHTA, CDR2 FQGTGA. The CDR3 protein is CASSLMSGSGATEAFF. The CDR3 DNA is TGTGCCAGCAGCTTAATGTCCGGGTCGGGAGCGACTGAAGCTTTCTTT.

This clone has just one count. This chain connects TRBV4-1 to TRBJ1-1, with a possible D match to TRBD1 (5 bases). The CDR3 totals 12 residues. CDR1 and CDR2 (germline): MGHRA, YSYEKL. The V end was cut by 1 base, the J end by 11 bases, with 11 bases between. The CDR3 DNA follows: TGCGCCAGCAGCCAAGTCGGGCAGGGTGCTTTCTTT. Translated, it gives CASSQVGQGAFF.

The rearrangement joins TRBV19 to TRBJ1-5, with 9 nucleotides matching TRBD1. Germline assignment: CDR1 LNHDA and CDR2 SQIVND (reference sequence). The CDR3 runs to 15 residues. The J segment lost 5 bases and the V segment lost 1 base, leaving 3 bases of the junction unmatched. CDR3 amino acids: CASSIVGQGYQPQHF. The CDR3 DNA follows: TGTGCCAGTAGTATAGTGGGACAGGGATATCAGCCCCAGCATTTT. The complete variable domain, with remaining parts taken from reference TRBV19 and TRBJ1-5, reads DGGITQSPKYLFRKEGQNVTLSCEQNLNHDAMYWYRQDPGQGLRLIYYSQIVNDFQKGDIAEGYSVSREKKESFPLTVTSAQKNPTAFYLCASSIVGQGYQPQHFGDGTRLSIL.

This chain connects TRBV7-2 to TRBJ2-1; a possible D gene is TRBD1 (5 bases). Germline CDR1 is SGHTA and CDR2 is FQGNSA. V lost 3 bases and J 6 bases, leaving 15 bases between the germline ends. The CDR3 runs 15 residues. The CDR3 protein is CASSLLGSGLNEQFF. CDR3 nucleotides: TGTGCCAGCAGCTTGCTGGGTTCAGGGCTCAATGAGCAGTTCTTC.

The rearrangement uses TRBV19 and TRBJ1-5, with 8 bases aligning to TRBD1. The CDR3 covers 17 residues. CDR1 LNHDA and CDR2 SQIVND come from the germline V gene (reference sequence). With V trimmed by 6 bases and J by 1 base, 11 bases remained unmatched. CDR3 coding DNA: TGTGCCAGTAGCCCCGGGACAGGCGGTATGAGCAATCAGCCCCAGCATTTT. Its protein product is CASSPGTGGMSNQPQHF.

The chain couples TRBV4-1 to TRBJ1-5; TRBD1 agrees at 7 bases. With 4 bases clipped from V and 0 bases from J, the junction kept 6 bases outside the gene matches. The CDR3 has 16 residues. CDR1 MGHRA and CDR2 YSYEKL come from the germline V gene. CDR3 residues: CASSRTGTVSNQPQHF. The CDR3 DNA sequence: TGCGCCAGCAGCCGTACCGGGACAGTTAGCAATCAGCCCCAGCATTTT.

The V gene is TRBV7-9, the J gene TRBJ2-7; 8 bases are a match to TRBD2. J gave up 2 bases and V 3 bases, and 9 bases lay outside the gene matches. This CDR3 contains 16 residues. The germline CDR1 and CDR2 sequences are SEHNR and FQNEAQ (reference sequence). The CDR3 nucleotides are TGTGCCAGCAGCTTCGTTCCGGGACTAGGGACCTACGAGCAGTACTTC. It yields the protein CASSFVPGLGTYEQYF. The entire variable domain, with the rest obtained from reference TRBV7-9 and TRBJ2-7, is as follows: DTGVSQNPRHKITKRGQNVTFRCDPISEHNRLYWYRQTLGQGPEFLTYFQNEAQLEKSRLLSDRFSAERPKGSFSTLEIQRTEQGDSAMYLCASSFVPGLGTYEQYFGPGTRLTVT.

This clone was seen more than once but under ten times. CDR3 in amino acids: CASSPLIDSNQPQHF. CDR3 sequence (DNA): TGTGCCAGCAGCCCGCTTATCGATAGCAATCAGCCCCAGCATTTT. The chain carries TRBV4-2 and TRBJ1-5; no clear D. The CDR3 length is 15 residues. With 4 bases removed from V and 0 bases from J, the gap between germline ends came to 10 bases. Germline CDR1 is LGHNA and CDR2 is YNFKEQ.

The gene calls are TRBV19 and TRBJ1-2; no reliable D call. The CDR3 is made up of 13 amino acids. CDR1 LNHDA and CDR2 SQIVND come from the germline V gene (reference sequence). The V and J ends lost 1 base and 6 bases respectively, with 9 bases between them. The CDR3 sequence: CASSIGPEDGYTF. The CDR3 coding sequence is TGTGCCAGTAGTATAGGGCCAGAGGATGGCTACACCTTC.

This chain connects TRBV4-1 to TRBJ2-5; the D gene is possibly TRBD2 (5 bases). Trimming removed 2 bases at V and 7 bases at J, with 20 bases between. The CDR3 covers 16 residues. Germline assignment: CDR1 MGHRA and CDR2 YSYEKL. CDR3 sequence (DNA): TGCGCCAGCAGCCAATTCTTAAGAGGGCCCGAGGGGACCCAGTACTTC. It is translated as CASSQFLRGPEGTQYF.

The chain joins TRBV9 to TRBJ2-3, with D hard to call. Germline V lookup: CDR1 SGDLS, CDR2 YYNGEE. V was trimmed by 4 bases and J by 0 bases, leaving 18 bases between them. The CDR3 contains 17 residues. This CDR3 reads CASSPRPLSSSTDTQYF. For the CDR3, the DNA is TGTGCCAGCAGCCCCCGCCCTTTGAGCTCTAGCACAGATACGCAGTATTTT.

The chain joins TRBV29-1 to TRBJ2-6, with 9 bases lining up with TRBD1. CDR1 and CDR2 (germline): SQVTM, ANQGSEA. The CDR3 contains 14 residues. Trimming removed 7 bases from V and 0 bases from J; junction bases left unmatched: 1. CDR3 DNA: TGCAGCGCGACAGGGGGCTCTGGGGCCAACGTCCTGACTTTC. This translates into CSATGGSGANVLTF. Drawing the rest from reference TRBV29-1 and TRBJ2-6, the complete variable domain is SAVISQKPSRDICQRGTSLTIQCQVDSQVTMMFWYRQQPGQSLTLIATANQGSEATYESGFVIDKFPISRPNLTFSTLTVSNMSPEDSSIYLCSATGGSGANVLTFGAGSRLTVL.

This clone was observed once. The chain employs TRBV15 and TRBJ1-2; the D is unclear. The CDR3 extends over 13 amino acids. CDR1 is LNHNV, CDR2 YYDKDF, per germline (reference sequence). The V and J ends lost 0 bases and 8 bases respectively, with 10 bases between them. This CDR3 is CATSREGGVGYTF. CDR3 DNA sequence: TGTGCCACCAGCAGAGAAGGAGGAGTGGGCTACACCTTC. The variable domain in full, completed from reference TRBV15 and TRBJ1-2, reads DAMVIQNPRYQVTQFGKPVTLSCSQTLNHNVMYWYQQKSSQAPKLLFHYYDKDFNNEADTPDNFQSRRPNTSFCFLDIRSPGLGDTAMYLCATSREGGVGYTFGSGTRLTVV.

This clone showed up just a few times. The rearrangement links TRBV11-1 to TRBJ2-1; tentatively, D is TRBD2 (6 bases). The CDR3 totals 13 residues. The V gene's germline CDR1 is SGHAT and CDR2 FQDESV (reference sequence). Between the trimmed V and J ends, which lost 4 bases and 9 bases, there was a span of 13 bases. The CDR3 nucleotides read TGTGCCAGCAGCTCAGGAGGGCGCGGTGAGCAGTTCTTC. The encoded protein is CASSSGGRGEQFF.

V gene TRBV27 combines with J gene TRBJ2-1; 11 nucleotides match TRBD2. V lost 3 bases and J lost 8; bases outside the gene matches: 6. The CDR3 is made up of 15 amino acids. Germline V lookup: CDR1 MNHEY, CDR2 SMNVEV (reference sequence). CDR3 sequence reads: CASSLILAGVYEQFF. Written as DNA, the CDR3 is TGTGCCAGCAGTTTGATACTAGCGGGAGTGTATGAGCAGTTCTTC.

The rearrangement uses TRBV6-1 and TRBJ2-1; D is possibly TRBD1 or TRBD2 (6 bases each). V was pared by 4 bases and J by 7 bases, with 14 bases between. CDR1 is MNHNS and CDR2 is SASEGT in the germline V gene. The CDR3 extends over 14 amino acids. The CDR3 nucleotides read TGTGCCAGCAGTGCCTCGGTAGGGGGGAATGAGCAGTTCTTC. Its translation: CASSASVGGNEQFF.

The chain has TRBV6-1 and TRBJ1-2; D is unresolved. The V end lost 1 base, the J end lost 12 bases, and 12 bases lay between the germline ends. This CDR3 has 12 amino acids. CDR1 is MNHNS, CDR2 SASEGT, per germline. The CDR3 spells CASSEGVGTHTF. In nucleotides, the CDR3 is TGTGCCAGCAGTGAAGGGGTGGGCACGCACACCTTC.

The chain employs TRBV2 and TRBJ1-1; 7 bases line up with TRBD1. Trimming at V came to 2 bases and at J to 5 bases, leaving 8 bases not matched to a gene. The germline V gene encodes CDR1 SNHLY and CDR2 FYNNEI. This CDR3 comprises 15 residues. CDR3 DNA sequence: TGTGCCAGCAGTGAACCACAGGGGAGGACGACTGAAGCTTTCTTT. It specifies CASSEPQGRTTEAFF.

V gene TRBV19 combines with J gene TRBJ2-1; 9 bases map to TRBD2. Germline V gene sequence: CDR1 LNHDA, CDR2 SQIVND (reference sequence). V lost 2 bases and J lost 8; bases outside the gene matches: 7. CDR3 length: 15 residues. CDR3 sequence: CASSIKGLASHEQFF. The CDR3 region has the DNA TGTGCCAGTAGTATAAAGGGACTAGCCAGCCATGAGCAGTTCTTC.

This chain links TRBV27 with TRBJ2-7, with 11 nucleotides matching TRBD2. With V trimmed by 4 bases and J by 4 bases, 9 bases remained unmatched. CDR3 length: 16 amino acids. Germline V gives CDR1 MNHEY, CDR2 SMNVEV (reference sequence). DNA for the CDR3: TGTGCCAGCAGTTCCCCCTCCGGGACTAGCGGTTACGAGCAGTACTTC. Its translation is CASSSPSGTSGYEQYF.

The rearrangement joins TRBV19 to TRBJ1-5; TRBD1 matches at 11 bases. This CDR3 is built from 16 residues. V trimming: 10 bases; J trimming: 2 bases; junction bases outside the gene matches: 10. From germline, CDR1 is LNHDA and CDR2 SQIVND (reference sequence). CDR3 coding DNA: TGTGCCACGTCCGGGACAGGGGGTATGGGCAATCAGCCCCAGCATTTT. Amino acid sequence: CATSGTGGMGNQPQHF.

V gene TRBV12-5 combines with J gene TRBJ1-5, with 8 bases fitting TRBD1. Germline CDR1 and CDR2: LGHNT and FRNRAP. The CDR3 is 17 residues long. Germline trimming cut 4 bases from V and 1 base from J; bases unmatched to any gene: 9. The CDR3 nucleotides are TGTGCTAGTGGTTCCGTCGGACAGGGCAGGAGCAATCAGCCCCAGCATTTT. Translation gives CASGSVGQGRSNQPQHF.